This T cell receptor (beta chain) was sequenced during a study of blood T cell repertoires in COVID-19. The CDR3 covers 15 residues. V lost 3 bases and J 9 bases, leaving 21 bases between the germline ends. The V gene's germline CDR1 is GTSNPN and CDR2 SVGIG (reference sequence). Data came from immunoSEQ multiplex PCR; TCRdb stores just in-frame clones and leaves some out. The repertoire includes roughly 150,000 clones, approximately 95% of them detected once, and around 2% sits in the top ten. Sequencing was done on a sample of peripheral blood. This rearrangement joins TRBV30 to TRBJ1-5; weak D call: TRBD1 (6 bases). The receptor was isolated from a woman aged 55 to 70 with COVID-19, enrolled during active disease. The CDR3, as DNA: TGTGCCTGGAGAGCCGATGGACAGCCCTTTAGGCCCCAGCATTTT. This sequence encodes CAWRADGQPFRPQHF.